This T cell receptor (beta chain) was sequenced in a study of identical twins. Template switching supplied a universal primer site; unique molecular identifiers were carried on the cDNA. From the 5' RACE reads, TCRdb called clonotypes with MiXCR, one entry per CDR3 protein. The table shows approximately 220,000 distinct CDR3 sequences, with less than 8% occurring only once. This clonotype was found many times. This CDR3 spans 16 amino acids. V gave up 4 bases and J gave up 3 bases, with 15 bases separating them. Germline assignment: CDR1 SNHLY and CDR2 FYNNEI. These data were also reused for a study on yellow fever vaccine responses in identical twins.

The sample was memory (CD45RO+) T cells sorted from blood. This chain joins TRBV2 and TRBJ2-2, with D possibly TRBD1 on 6 matching bases. The TCR comes from a woman aged 18-30 years in good health. CDR3 in amino acids: CASSAQGGTHTGELFF. The DNA of the CDR3 is TGTGCCAGCAGTGCACAGGGTGGGACCCACACCGGGGAGCTGTTTTTT.